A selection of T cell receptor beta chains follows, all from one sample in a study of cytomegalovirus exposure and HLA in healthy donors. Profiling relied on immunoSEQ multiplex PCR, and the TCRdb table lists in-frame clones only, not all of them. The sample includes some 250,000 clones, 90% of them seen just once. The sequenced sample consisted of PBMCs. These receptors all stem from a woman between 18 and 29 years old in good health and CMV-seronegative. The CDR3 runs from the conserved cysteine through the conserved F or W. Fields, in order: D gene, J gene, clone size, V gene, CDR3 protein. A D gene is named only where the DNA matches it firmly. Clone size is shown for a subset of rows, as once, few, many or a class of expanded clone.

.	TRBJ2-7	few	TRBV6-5	CASSSTGYEQYF
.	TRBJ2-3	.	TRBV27	CASSFAGGYTDTQYF
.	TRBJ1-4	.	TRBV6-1	CASRGGVGNEKLFF
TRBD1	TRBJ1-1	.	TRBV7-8	CASSADRANTEAFF
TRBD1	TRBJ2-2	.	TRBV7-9	CASSTDRGRNTGELFF
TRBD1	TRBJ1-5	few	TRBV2	CASRLDRGHQPQHF
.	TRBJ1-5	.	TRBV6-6	CASSQLTEGGNQPQHF
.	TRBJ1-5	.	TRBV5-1	CASSFTGNQPQHF
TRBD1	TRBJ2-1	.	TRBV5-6	CASSGQGYYNEQFF
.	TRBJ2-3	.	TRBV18	CASSPGQGIRDTQYF
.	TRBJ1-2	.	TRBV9	CASSDLTGANYGYTF